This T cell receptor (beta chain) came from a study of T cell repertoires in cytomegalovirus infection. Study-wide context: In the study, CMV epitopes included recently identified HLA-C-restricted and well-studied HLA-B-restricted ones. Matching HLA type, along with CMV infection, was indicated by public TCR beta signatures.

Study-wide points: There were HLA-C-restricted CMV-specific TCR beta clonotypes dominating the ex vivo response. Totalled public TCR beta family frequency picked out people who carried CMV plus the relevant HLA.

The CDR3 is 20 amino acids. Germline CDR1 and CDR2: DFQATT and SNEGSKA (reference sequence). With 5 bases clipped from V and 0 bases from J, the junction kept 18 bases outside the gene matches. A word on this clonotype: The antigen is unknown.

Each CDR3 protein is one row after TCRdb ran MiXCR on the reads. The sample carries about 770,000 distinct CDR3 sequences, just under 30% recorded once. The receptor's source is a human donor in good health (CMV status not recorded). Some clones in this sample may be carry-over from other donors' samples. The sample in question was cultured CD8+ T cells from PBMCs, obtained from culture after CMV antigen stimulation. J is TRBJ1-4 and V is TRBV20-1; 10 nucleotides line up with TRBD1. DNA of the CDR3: TGCAGTGCTGATGGAATACCACCGGGACAGGGGACGCCAACTAATGAAAAACTGTTTTTT. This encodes CSADGIPPGQGTPTNEKLFF.